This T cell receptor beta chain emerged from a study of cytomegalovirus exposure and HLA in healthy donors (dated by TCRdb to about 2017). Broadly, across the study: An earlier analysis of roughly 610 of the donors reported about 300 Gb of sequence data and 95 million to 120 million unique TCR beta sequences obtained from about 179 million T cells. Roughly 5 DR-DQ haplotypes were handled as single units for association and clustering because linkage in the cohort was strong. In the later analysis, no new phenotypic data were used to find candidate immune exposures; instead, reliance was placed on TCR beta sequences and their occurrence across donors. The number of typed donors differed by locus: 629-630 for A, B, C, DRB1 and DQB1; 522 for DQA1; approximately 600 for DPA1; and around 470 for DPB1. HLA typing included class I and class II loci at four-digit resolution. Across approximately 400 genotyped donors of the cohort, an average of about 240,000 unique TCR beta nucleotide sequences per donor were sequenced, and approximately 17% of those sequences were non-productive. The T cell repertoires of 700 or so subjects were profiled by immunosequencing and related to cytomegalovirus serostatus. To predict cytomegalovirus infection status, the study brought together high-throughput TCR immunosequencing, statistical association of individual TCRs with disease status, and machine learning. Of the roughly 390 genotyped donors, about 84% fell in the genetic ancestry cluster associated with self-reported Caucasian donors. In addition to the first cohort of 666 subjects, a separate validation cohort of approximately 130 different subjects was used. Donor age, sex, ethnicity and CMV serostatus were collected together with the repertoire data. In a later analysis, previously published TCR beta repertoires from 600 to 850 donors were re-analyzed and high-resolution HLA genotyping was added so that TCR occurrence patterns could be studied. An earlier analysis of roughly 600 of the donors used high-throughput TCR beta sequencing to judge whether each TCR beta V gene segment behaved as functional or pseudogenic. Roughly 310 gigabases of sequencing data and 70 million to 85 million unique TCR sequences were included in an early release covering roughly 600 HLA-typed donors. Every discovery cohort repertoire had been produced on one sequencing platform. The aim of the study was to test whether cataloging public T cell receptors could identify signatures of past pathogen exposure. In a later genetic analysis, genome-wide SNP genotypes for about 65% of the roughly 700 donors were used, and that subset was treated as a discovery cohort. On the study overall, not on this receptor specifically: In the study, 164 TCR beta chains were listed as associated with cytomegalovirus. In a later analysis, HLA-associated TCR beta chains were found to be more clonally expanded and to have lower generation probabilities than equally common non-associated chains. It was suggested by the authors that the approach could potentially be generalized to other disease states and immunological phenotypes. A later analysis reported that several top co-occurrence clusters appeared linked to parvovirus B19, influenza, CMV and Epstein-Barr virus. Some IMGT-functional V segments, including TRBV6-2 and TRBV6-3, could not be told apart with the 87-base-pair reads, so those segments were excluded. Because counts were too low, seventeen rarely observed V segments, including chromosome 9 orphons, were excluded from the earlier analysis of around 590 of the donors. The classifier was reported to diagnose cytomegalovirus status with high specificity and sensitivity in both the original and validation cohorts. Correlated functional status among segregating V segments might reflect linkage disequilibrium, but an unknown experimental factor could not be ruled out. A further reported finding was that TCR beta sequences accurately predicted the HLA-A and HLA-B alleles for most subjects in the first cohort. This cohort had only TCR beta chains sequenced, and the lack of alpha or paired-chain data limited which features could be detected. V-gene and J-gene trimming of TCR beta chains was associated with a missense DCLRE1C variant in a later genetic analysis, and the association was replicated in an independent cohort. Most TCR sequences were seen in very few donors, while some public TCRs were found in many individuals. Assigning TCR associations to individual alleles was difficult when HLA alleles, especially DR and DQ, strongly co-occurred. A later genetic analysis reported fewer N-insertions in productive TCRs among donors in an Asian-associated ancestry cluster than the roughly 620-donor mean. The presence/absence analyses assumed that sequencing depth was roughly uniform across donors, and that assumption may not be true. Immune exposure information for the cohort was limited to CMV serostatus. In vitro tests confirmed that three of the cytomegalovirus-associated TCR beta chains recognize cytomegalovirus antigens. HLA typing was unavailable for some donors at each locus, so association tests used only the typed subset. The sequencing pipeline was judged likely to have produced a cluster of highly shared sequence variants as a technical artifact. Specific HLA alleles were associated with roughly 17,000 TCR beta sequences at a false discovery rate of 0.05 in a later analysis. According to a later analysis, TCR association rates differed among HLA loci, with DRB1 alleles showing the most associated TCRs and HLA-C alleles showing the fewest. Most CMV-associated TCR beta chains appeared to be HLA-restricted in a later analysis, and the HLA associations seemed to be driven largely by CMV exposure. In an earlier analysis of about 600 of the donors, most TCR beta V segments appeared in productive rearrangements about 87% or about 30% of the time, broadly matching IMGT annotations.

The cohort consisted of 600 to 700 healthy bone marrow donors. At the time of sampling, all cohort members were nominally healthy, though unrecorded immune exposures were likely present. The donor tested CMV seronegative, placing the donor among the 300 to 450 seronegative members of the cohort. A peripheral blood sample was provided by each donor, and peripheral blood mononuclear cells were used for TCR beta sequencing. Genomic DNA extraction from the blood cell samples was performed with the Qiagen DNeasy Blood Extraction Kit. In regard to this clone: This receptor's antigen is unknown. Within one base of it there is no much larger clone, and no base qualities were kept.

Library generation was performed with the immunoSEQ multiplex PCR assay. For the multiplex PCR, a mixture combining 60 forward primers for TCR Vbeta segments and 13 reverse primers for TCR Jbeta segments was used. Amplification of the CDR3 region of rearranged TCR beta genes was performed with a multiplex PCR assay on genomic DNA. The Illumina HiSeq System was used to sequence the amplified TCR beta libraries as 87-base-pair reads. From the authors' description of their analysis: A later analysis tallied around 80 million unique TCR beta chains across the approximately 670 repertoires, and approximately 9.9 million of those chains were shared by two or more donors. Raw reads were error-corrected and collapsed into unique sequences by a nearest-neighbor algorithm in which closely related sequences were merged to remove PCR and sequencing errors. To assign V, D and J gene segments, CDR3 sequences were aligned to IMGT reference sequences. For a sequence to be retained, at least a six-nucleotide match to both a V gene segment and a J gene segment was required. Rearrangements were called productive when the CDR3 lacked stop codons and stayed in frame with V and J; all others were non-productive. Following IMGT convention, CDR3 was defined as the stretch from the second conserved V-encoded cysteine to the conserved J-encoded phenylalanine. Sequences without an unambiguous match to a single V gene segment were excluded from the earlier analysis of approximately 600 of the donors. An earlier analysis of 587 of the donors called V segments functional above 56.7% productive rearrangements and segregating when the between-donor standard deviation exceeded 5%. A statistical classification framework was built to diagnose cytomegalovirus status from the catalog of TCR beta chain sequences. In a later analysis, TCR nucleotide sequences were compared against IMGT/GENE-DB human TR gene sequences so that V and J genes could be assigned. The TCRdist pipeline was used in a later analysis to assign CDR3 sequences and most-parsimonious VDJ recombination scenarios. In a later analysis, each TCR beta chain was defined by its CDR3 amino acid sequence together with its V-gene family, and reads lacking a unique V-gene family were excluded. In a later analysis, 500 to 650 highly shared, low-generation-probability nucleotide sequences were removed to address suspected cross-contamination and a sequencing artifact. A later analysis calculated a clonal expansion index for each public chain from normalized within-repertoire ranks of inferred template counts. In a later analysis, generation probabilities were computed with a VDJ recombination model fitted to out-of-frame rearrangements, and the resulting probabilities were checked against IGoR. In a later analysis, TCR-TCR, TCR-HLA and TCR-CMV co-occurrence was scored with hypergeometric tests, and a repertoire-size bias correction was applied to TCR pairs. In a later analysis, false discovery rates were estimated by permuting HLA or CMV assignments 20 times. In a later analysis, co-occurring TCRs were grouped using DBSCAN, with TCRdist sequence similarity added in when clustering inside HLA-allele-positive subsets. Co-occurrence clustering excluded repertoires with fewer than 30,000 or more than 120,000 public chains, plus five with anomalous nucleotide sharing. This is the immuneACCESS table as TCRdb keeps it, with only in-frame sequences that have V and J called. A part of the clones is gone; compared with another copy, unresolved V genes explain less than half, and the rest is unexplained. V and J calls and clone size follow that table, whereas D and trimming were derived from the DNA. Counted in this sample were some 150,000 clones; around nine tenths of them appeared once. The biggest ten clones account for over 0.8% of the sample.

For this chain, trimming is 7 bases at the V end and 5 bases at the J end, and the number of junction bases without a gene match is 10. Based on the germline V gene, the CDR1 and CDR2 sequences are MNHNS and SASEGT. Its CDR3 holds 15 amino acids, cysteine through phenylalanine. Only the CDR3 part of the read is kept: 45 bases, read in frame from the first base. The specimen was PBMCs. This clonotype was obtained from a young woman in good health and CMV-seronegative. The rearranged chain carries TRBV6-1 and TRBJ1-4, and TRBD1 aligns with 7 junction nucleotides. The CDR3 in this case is CASNRGQMLNEKLFF. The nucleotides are TGTGCCAGCAATAGGGGACAGATGCTCAATGAAAAACTGTTTTTT.